This entry concerns a single TCR beta chain. These data come from a study of blood T cell repertoires in COVID-19. Overall study context: Samples came from the United States, Italy and Spain, spanning acute and convalescent COVID-19.

Authors' analysis steps: Counts of nucleated cells, estimated from reference gene primer amplification, were obtained. Assay: immunoSEQ multiplex PCR; the TCRdb copy retains only in-frame clones and omits some. The V and J calls and the clone size are those of that table, but D and trimming were determined from the DNA. The sample yields fewer than 200,000 clones, about nine tenths seen once. The source of this sequence is a woman in her sixties who had recovered from COVID-19. The sample was peripheral blood.

This CDR3 reads CASSLALVTDTQYF. The CDR3 DNA sequence: TGCGCCAGCAGCTTGGCCCTAGTCACAGATACGCAGTATTTT. The chain recombines TRBV5-1 with TRBJ2-3; no firm D call. With 0 bases removed from V and 2 bases from J, the gap between germline ends came to 7 bases. Germline V lookup: CDR1 SGHRS, CDR2 YFSETQ. This CDR3 contains 14 residues.